These 9 T cell receptor beta chains share one sample of origin, sequenced in a study of cytomegalovirus exposure and HLA in healthy donors. PCR amplification relied on 60 Vbeta primers (plus 13 Jbeta primers). Libraries were prepared by immunoSEQ multiplex PCR; TCRdb keeps only in-frame clonotypes and omits some of them. The sample carries roughly 220,000 clones, roughly 80% recorded once. Input material: PBMCs. The receptors originated from a man aged 25-45 years in good health and CMV-seronegative.

The rearrangement links TRBV7-2 to TRBJ2-7; D might be TRBD2 (5 bases). The CDR3 is 14 amino acids. Trimming left V 1 base short and J 2 bases short, with 9 bases between. Germline V gene lookup returns CDR1 SGHTA and CDR2 FQGNSA. Here the CDR3 DNA reads TGTGCCAGCAGCTTAGGTCGGGAAACCTACGAGCAGTACTTC. This codes for CASSLGRETYEQYF.

This rearrangement joins TRBV10-3 to TRBJ2-7, with 8 nucleotides matching TRBD1. V dropped 6 bases and J dropped 1; count of bases not matched to a gene: 8. The CDR3 is made up of 15 amino acids. The germline V gene has CDR1 ENHRY and CDR2 SYGVKD. CDR3 sequence reads: CAISGNDRGSYEQYF. The CDR3, as DNA: TGTGCCATCAGCGGTAATGACAGGGGATCCTACGAGCAGTACTTC.

The rearrangement joins TRBV23-1 to TRBJ1-6, with 7 bases matching TRBD1. TRBV23-1 is treated as an ORF (open reading frame) with a function not yet certain. The CDR3 totals 13 residues. Germline trimming cut 11 bases from V and 7 bases from J; bases unmatched to any gene: 8. CDR3 region: CARLGTANSPLHF. In nucleotides, the CDR3 is TGCGCCCGACTAGGGACAGCAAATTCACCCCTCCACTTT.

DNA of the CDR3: TGTGCCAGCAGTTTAGAGCTAGCGGGGTACCAAGAGACCCAGTACTTC. As protein: CASSLELAGYQETQYF. V usage is TRBV28 and J usage is TRBJ2-5; 9 positions agree with TRBD2. This CDR3 has 16 amino acids. V shed 2 bases, J shed 0 bases, and the junction held 4 bases outside the gene matches. CDR1 and CDR2 (germline): MDHEN, SYDVKM.

The rearrangement links TRBV6-6 to TRBJ2-5, with no clear D. The J call could be wrong; TRBJ2-7 is a better fit for the DNA end. CDR1 and CDR2 (germline): MNHNY, SVGAGI (reference sequence). The CDR3 totals 13 residues. CDR3 protein: CASVRNSPYEQYF. The CDR3 coding sequence is TGTGCCAGCGTTAGGAACAGTCCCTACGAGCAGTACTTC.

V usage is TRBV20-1 and J usage is TRBJ1-5, with 7 bases fitting TRBD1. The CDR3 extends over 11 amino acids. Germline CDR1 DFQATT, CDR2 SNEGSKA (reference sequence). Trimming took 7 bases from V and 5 from J; bases not matched to a gene: 2. CDR3 loop: CSVQGDQPQHF. DNA of the CDR3: TGCAGTGTCCAGGGGGATCAGCCCCAGCATTTT.

This clone has more than one count but fewer than ten. The V and J genes are TRBV29-1 and TRBJ2-7; 7 bases match TRBD1. After removal of 5 bases from V and 0 bases from J, the junction contained 1 base not matched to a gene. The CDR3 consists of 12 residues. Germline CDR1 reads SQVTM; CDR2 reads ANQGSEA. The CDR3 DNA reads as TGCAGCGTTAGGGACAGCTCCTACGAGCAGTACTTC. It yields the protein CSVRDSSYEQYF.

The chain uses TRBV5-4 and TRBJ2-7; 9 bases fit TRBD1. The germline V gene encodes CDR1 SGHNT and CDR2 YYREEE (reference sequence). V trimming: 3 bases; J trimming: 2 bases; junction bases outside the gene matches: 9. This CDR3 has 16 amino acids. The chain's CDR3 is CASSSGVGTGTYEQYF. CDR3 bases: TGTGCCAGCAGCTCCGGGGTAGGGACAGGGACCTACGAGCAGTACTTC. The complete variable domain, with remaining parts taken from reference TRBV5-4 and TRBJ2-7, reads ETGVTQSPTHLIKTRGQQVTLRCSSQSGHNTVSWYQQALGQGPQFIFQYYREEENGRGNFPPRFSGLQFPNYSSELNVNALELDDSALYLCASSSGVGTGTYEQYFGPGTRLTVT.

The rearrangement uses TRBV9 and TRBJ2-1; 8 bases are a match to TRBD2. The germline V gene has CDR1 SGDLS and CDR2 YYNGEE. V lost 3 bases, J lost 2 bases, and 22 bases stayed unmatched. This CDR3 spans 21 amino acids. CDR3 sequence reads: CASSAPSKGGSGLEAYNEQFF. The CDR3 DNA is TGTGCCAGCAGCGCTCCCTCGAAGGGGGGTTCGGGACTAGAGGCCTACAATGAGCAGTTCTTC.